This T cell receptor beta chain was identified in a study of blood T cell repertoires in COVID-19. At the level of the study: Collection of acute and convalescent COVID-19 samples took place in the United States, Italy and Spain. T cells, B-cell-depleted T cells, or PBMCs provided the cDNA or gDNA that served as material.

Original data processing: Using reference gene primer amplification, nucleated cell counts were estimated. Libraries were prepared by immunoSEQ multiplex PCR; TCRdb keeps only in-frame clonotypes and omits some of them. V and J calls and clone size are given by that table; D and trimming were obtained from the DNA. The data contain under 75,000 clones, around four fifths of them seen just once; the ten biggest clones take up roughly a sixth. This clone came up many times. The CDR3 loop spans 14 amino acids. From germline, CDR1 is KGHSH and CDR2 LQKENI. Deletions cut 6 bases from V and 6 bases from J, with 18 bases between.

The chain carries TRBV18 and TRBJ2-7; no firm D call. Sequencing input: peripheral blood. The TCR comes from a woman between 50 and 59 years old with active or convalescent COVID-19. This CDR3 reads CASSPPGALGEQYF. CDR3 nucleotides: TGTGCCAGCTCCCCTCCCGGAGCCCTTGGCGAGCAGTACTTC. The complete variable domain, with remaining parts taken from reference TRBV18 and TRBJ2-7, reads NAGVMQNPRHLVRRRGQEARLRCSPMKGHSHVYWYRQLPEEGLKFMVYLQKENIIDESGMPKERFSAEFPKEGPSILRIQQVVRGDSAAYFCASSPPGALGEQYFGPGTRLTVT.